The present T cell receptor (beta chain) was sequenced within a study of blood T cell repertoires in COVID-19. About the research overall: Sample material is recorded as cDNA or gDNA derived from T cells, B-cell-depleted T cells, or PBMCs.

Unmatched junction bases numbered 5, after V lost 6 bases and J lost 5 bases. Germline CDR1 and CDR2: MNHEY and SVGAGI. The CDR3 is 15 residues long. Original processing methods: It was from reference gene primer amplification that nucleated cell counts were estimated. Using immunoSEQ multiplex PCR, the repertoire was profiled, and TCRdb retains in-frame clones only, with some absent. The V and J calls and clone size were taken over from that table, and D and trimming were inferred from the DNA. In the table there are about 59,000 clones, 81% of which are singletons. The source is a woman aged 80 or older with active or convalescent COVID-19. Sample: peripheral blood. This chain connects TRBV6-5 to TRBJ2-5, with 14 bases identical to TRBD2. The CDR3 DNA is TGTGCCAGCAGGACTAGCGGGGGGGCCCAGGAGACCCAGTACTTC. Protein product: CASRTSGGAQETQYF.